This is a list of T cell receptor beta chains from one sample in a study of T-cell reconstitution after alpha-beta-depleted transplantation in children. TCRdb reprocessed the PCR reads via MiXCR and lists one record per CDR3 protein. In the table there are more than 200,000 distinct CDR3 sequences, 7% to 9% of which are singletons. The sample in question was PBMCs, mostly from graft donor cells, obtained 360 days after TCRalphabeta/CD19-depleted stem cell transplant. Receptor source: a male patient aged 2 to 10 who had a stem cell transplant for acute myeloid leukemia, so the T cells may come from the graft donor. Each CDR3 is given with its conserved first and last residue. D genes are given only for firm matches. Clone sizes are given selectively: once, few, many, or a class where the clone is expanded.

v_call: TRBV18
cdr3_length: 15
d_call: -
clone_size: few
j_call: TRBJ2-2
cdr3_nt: TGTGCCAGCTCACCAAGGGACGCCTACACCGGGGAGCTGTTTTTT
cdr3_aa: CASSPRDAYTGELFF

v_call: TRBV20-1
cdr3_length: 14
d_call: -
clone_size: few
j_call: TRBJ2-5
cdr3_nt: TGCAGTGCTAGCCCCCAGGGAAGCCAAGAGACCCAGTACTTC
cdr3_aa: CSASPQGSQETQYF

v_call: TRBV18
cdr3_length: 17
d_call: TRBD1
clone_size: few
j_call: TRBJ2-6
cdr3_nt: TGTGCCAGCTCCCCGGGACAGGGGTCCTCTGGGGCCAACGTCCTGACTTTC
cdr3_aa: CASSPGQGSSGANVLTF

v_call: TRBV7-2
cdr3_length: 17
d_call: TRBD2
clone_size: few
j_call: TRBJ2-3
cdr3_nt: TGTGCCAGCAGCTTAGTGGTCAGCGGGGGGTCAGCAGATACGCAGTATTTT
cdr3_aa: CASSLVVSGGSADTQYF

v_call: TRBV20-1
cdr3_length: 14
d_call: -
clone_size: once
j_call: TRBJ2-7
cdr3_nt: TGCAGTGTCCCGGCAGGAGACCTTTCCTACGAGCAGTACTTC
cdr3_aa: CSVPAGDLSYEQYF

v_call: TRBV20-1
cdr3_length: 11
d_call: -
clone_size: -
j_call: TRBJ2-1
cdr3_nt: TGCAGTGTCTCACAGGGCTGGGAGCAGTTCTTC
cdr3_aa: CSVSQGWEQFF

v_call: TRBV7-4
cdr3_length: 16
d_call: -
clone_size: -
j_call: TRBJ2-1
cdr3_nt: TGTGCCAGCAGCTCCTTCGGTGCGGGGACCTACAATGAGCAGTTCTTC
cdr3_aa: CASSSFGAGTYNEQFF

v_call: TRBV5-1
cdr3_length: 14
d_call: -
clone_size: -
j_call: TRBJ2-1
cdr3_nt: TGCGCCAGCAGCTTCCTGACCACCTACAATGAGCAGTTCTTC
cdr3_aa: CASSFLTTYNEQFF

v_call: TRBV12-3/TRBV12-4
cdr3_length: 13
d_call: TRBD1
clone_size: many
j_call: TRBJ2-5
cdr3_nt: TGTGCCAGCAGGCAGACAGGGGAGGAGACCCAGTACTTC
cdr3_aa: CASRQTGEETQYF

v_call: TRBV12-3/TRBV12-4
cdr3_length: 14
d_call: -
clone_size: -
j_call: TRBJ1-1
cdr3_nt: TGTGCCAGCAGCCTGTCTTTGGTGAACACTGAAGCTTTCTTT
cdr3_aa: CASSLSLVNTEAFF

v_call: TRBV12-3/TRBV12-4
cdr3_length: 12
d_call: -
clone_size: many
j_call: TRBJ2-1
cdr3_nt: TGTGCCAGCAGAGGGACCCCCAATGAGCAGTTCTTC
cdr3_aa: CASRGTPNEQFF

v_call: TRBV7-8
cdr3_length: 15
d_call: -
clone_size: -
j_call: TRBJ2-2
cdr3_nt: TGTGCCAGCAGCTTAGTTCGGTGGGGAGCCGGGGAGCTGTTTTTT
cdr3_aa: CASSLVRWGAGELFF

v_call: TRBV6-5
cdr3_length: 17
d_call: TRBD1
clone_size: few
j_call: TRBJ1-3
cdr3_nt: TGTGCCAGCAGTATACGACAGGGTCTCAGCTCTGGAAACACCATATATTTT
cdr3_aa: CASSIRQGLSSGNTIYF

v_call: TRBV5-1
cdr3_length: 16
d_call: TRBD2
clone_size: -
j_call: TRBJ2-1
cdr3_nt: TGCGCCAGCAGCCCGGTAGTCCGGACTAGGCCCAATGAGCAGTTCTTC
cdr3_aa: CASSPVVRTRPNEQFF

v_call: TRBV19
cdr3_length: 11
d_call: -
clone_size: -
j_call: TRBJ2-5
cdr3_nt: TGTGCCACCGGGATGCAAGAGACCCAGTACTTC
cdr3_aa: CATGMQETQYF

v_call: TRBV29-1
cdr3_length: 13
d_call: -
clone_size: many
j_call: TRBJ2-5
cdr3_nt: TGCAGCGTTGATGGCAGGGGTAGCGAGACCCAGTACTTC
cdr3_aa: CSVDGRGSETQYF

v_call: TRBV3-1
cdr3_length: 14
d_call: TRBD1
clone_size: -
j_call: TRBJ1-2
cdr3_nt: TGTGCCAGCAGCCGGGGACAGGAGCAATATGGCTACACCTTC
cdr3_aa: CASSRGQEQYGYTF

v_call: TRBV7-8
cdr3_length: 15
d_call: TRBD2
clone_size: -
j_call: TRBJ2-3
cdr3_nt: TGTGCCAGCAGCCGTAGCGGGGGGAATACAGATACGCAGTATTTT
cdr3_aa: CASSRSGGNTDTQYF

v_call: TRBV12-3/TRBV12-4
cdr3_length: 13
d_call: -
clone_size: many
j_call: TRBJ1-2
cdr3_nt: TGTGCCAGCAGTTTATTGGGGCAGGCTAACTACACCTTC
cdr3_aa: CASSLLGQANYTF

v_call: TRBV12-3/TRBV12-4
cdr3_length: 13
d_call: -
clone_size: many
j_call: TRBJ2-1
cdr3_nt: TGTGCCAGCAGTTTTGAGGTATACAATGAGCAGTTCTTC
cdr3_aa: CASSFEVYNEQFF

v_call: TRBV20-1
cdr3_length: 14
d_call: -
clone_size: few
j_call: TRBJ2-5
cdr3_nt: TGCAGTGCTCCTCGGCTAGGAGGGCGAGAGACCCAGTACTTC
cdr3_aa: CSAPRLGGRETQYF

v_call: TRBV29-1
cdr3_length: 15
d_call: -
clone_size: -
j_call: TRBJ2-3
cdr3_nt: TGCAGCGCTGAGGGGACAACCCGCAGGACAGATACGCAGTATTTT
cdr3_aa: CSAEGTTRRTDTQYF

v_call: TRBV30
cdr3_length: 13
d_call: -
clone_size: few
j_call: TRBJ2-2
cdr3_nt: TGTGCCTGGAGTGTTGGAGGTGACGGGGAGCTGTTTTTT
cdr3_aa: CAWSVGGDGELFF

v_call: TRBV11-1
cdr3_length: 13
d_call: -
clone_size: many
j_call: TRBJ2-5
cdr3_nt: TGTGCCAGCAGCTTCGAGTACCAAGAGACCCAGTACTTC
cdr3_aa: CASSFEYQETQYF

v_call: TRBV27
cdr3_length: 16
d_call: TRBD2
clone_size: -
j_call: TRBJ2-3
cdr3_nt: TGTGCCAGCAGTTTATGGGGCGGGAGTAGGACAGATACGCAGTATTTT
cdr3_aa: CASSLWGGSRTDTQYF

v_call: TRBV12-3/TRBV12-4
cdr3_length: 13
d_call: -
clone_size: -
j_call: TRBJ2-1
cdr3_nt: TGTGCCAGCAGTTTCCTCCCGGGGAATGAGCAGTTCTTC
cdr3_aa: CASSFLPGNEQFF

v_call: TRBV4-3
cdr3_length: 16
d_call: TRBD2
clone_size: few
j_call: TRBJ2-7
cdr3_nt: TGCGCCAGCAGCCAAGATTTTACTAGCGGGAGGCACGAGCAGTACTTC
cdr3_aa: CASSQDFTSGRHEQYF

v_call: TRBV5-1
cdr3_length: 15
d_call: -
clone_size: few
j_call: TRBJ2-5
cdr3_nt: TGCGCCAGCAGCCTTCTCGGGGGAGGACAAGAGACCCAGTACTTC
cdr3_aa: CASSLLGGGQETQYF

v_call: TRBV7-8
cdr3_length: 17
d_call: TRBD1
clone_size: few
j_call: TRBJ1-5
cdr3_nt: TGTGCCAGCAGCTTTTCCCCGACAGGGGGTAGCAATCAGCCCCAGCATTTT
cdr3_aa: CASSFSPTGGSNQPQHF

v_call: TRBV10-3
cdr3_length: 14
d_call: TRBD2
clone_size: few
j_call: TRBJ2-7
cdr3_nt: TGTGCCATCAGTGACGGGAGGGGAACAAACGAGCAGTACTTC
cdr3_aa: CAISDGRGTNEQYF

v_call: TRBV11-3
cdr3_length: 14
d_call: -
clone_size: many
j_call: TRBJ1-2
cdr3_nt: TGTGCCAGCAGCTTAGGGGCAGGAATGGATGGCTACACCTTC
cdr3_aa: CASSLGAGMDGYTF

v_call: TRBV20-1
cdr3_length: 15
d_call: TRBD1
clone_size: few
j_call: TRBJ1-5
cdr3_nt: TGCAGTGCAATTTCTGACAGGGGTACAAATCAGCCCCAGCATTTT
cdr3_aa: CSAISDRGTNQPQHF

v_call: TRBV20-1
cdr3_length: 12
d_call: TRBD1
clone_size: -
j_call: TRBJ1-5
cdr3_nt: TGCAGTGCTGGGACAGGGAATCAGCCCCAGCATTTT
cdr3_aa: CSAGTGNQPQHF

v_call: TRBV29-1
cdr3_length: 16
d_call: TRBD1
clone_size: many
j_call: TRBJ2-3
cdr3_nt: TGCAGCGTTGACGCGGGACAGGGAAAATTTGGGGATACGCAGTATTTT
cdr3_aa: CSVDAGQGKFGDTQYF

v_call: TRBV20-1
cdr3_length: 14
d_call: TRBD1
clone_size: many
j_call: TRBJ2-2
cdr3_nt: TGCAGTGCTTTTGACAGGGGAGGAACCGGGGAGCTGTTTTTT
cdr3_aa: CSAFDRGGTGELFF

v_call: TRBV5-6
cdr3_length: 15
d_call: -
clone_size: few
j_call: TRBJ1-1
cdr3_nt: TGTGCCAGCAGCCCCCCGAAGGTATTGAACACTGAAGCTTTCTTT
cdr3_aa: CASSPPKVLNTEAFF

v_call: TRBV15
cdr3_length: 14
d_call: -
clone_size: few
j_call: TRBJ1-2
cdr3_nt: TGTGCCACCAGCAGAGATAGGACAGCCTATGGCTACACCTTC
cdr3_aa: CATSRDRTAYGYTF

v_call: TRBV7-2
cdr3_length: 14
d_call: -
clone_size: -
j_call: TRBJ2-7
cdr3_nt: TGTGCCAGCAGCTTCTCCCGGGACTTCTACGAGCAGTACTTC
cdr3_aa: CASSFSRDFYEQYF

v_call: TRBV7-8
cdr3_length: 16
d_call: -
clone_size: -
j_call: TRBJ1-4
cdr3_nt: TGTGCCAGCAGCCCAAAGGAACGGGGGTGGCATGAAAAACTGTTTTTT
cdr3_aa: CASSPKERGWHEKLFF

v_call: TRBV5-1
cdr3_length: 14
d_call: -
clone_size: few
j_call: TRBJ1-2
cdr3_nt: TGCGCCAGCAGCTTGAGTAACGGTTTCTATGGCTACACCTTC
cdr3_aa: CASSLSNGFYGYTF

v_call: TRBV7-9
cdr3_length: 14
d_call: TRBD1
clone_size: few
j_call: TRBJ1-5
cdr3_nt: TGTGCCAGCAGCCGACAGGGACGGAATCAGCCCCAGCATTTT
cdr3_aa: CASSRQGRNQPQHF

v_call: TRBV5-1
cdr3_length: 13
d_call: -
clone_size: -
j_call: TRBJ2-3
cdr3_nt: TGCGCCAGCAGCTTGGATAGCTCAGATACGCAGTATTTT
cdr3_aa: CASSLDSSDTQYF